The 25 T cell receptor beta chains below all came from one sample that was sequenced in a study of blood T cell repertoires in COVID-19. The assay was immunoSEQ multiplex PCR, and TCRdb's table has in-frame clones only and misses some. In the table there are over 150,000 clones, roughly 84% of which are singletons. Input material: peripheral blood. All receptors come from a man aged 35 to 55 with acute or convalescent COVID-19.

The chain is built from TRBV7-2 and TRBJ1-1, with no clear D. This CDR3 region has 15 residues. CDR1 is SGHTA and CDR2 is FQGNSA in the germline V gene. Trimming pared 5 bases from V and 7 bases from J, leaving 20 bases between. In DNA, the CDR3 is TGTGCCAGCAGCCCTAGCCCCAAGGGCGTATATGAAGCTTTCTTT. It is translated as CASSPSPKGVYEAFF. Full variable domain (outside the CDR3, taken from reference TRBV7-2 and TRBJ1-1): GAGVSQSPSNKVTEKGKDVELRCDPISGHTALYWYRQSLGQGLEFLIYFQGNSAPDKSGLPSDRFSAERTGGSVSTLTIQRTQQEDSAVYLCASSPSPKGVYEAFFGQGTRLTVV.

This chain links TRBV3-1 (or the pseudogene TRBV3-2) with TRBJ1-2; no definite D call. The CDR3 runs 12 residues. Germline V gene data show CDR1 as LGHDT and CDR2 as YNNKEL (reference sequence). Trimming stripped 0 bases from V and 4 bases from J, with 3 bases between. The DNA for the CDR3 is TGTGCCAGCAGCCAAGACGGCTATGGCTACACCTTC. This codes for CASSQDGYGYTF.

This clone was counted between two and nine times. This chain uses TRBV3-1 (or the pseudogene TRBV3-2) with TRBJ2-1, with D maybe TRBD1 (6 bases). This CDR3 region has 15 residues. Germline CDR1 reads LGHDT; CDR2 reads YNNKEL (reference sequence). V dropped 4 bases and J dropped 1 base, with 11 bases sitting between them. The chain's CDR3 is CASSPVGGSYNEQFF. The CDR3 region has the DNA TGTGCCAGCAGCCCCGTAGGGGGTTCCTACAATGAGCAGTTCTTC.

There are a few counts of this clone. The chain employs TRBV27 and TRBJ1-6, with TRBD1 as a possible D gene (5 bases). The CDR3 is made up of 13 amino acids. V lost 5 bases and J 9 bases, leaving 11 bases between the germline ends. Germline CDR1 MNHEY, CDR2 SMNVEV (reference sequence). The CDR3, as DNA: TGTGCCAGCAGTATCACCACAGGTTCACCCCTCCACTTT. Translated, it gives CASSITTGSPLHF.

The chain has TRBV2 and TRBJ1-1; D not resolved. V lost 4 bases, J lost 4 bases, and 10 bases lay in between. The CDR3 covers 13 residues. Germline V lookup: CDR1 SNHLY, CDR2 FYNNEI. The CDR3 DNA follows: TGTGCCAGCAGTGTGAGGAGAGTCACTGAAGCTTTCTTT. Protein product: CASSVRRVTEAFF.

On this clone itself: Other nucleotide sequences from this sample produce the same CDR3. The V and J genes are TRBV19 and TRBJ1-5; 7 nucleotides align to TRBD1. The J segment lost 2 bases and the V segment lost 8 bases, leaving 3 bases of the junction unmatched. Per germline, CDR1 LNHDA and CDR2 SQIVND (reference sequence). The CDR3 has 13 amino acids. CDR3 in amino acids: CASHDRGNQPQHF. CDR3 DNA: TGTGCCAGTCACGACAGGGGCAATCAGCCCCAGCATTTT. Using reference TRBV19 and TRBJ1-5 for the parts outside the CDR3, the full variable domain is DGGITQSPKYLFRKEGQNVTLSCEQNLNHDAMYWYRQDPGQGLRLIYYSQIVNDFQKGDIAEGYSVSREKKESFPLTVTSAQKNPTAFYLCASHDRGNQPQHFGDGTRLSIL.

The chain has TRBV7-6 and TRBJ2-1, with 14 bases matching TRBD2. The CDR3 loop spans 17 amino acids. The V gene end was trimmed by 4 bases and the J gene end by 2 bases; junction bases not matched to a gene: 4. In germline, CDR1 is SGHVS, CDR2 FNYEAQ. The CDR3 sequence is CASSYRTSGGPYNEQFF. The CDR3 DNA sequence: TGTGCCAGCAGCTACCGGACTAGCGGGGGGCCCTACAATGAGCAGTTCTTC.

This clone was seen once. The chain uses TRBV13 and TRBJ2-7; the match to TRBD2 covers 7 bases. V was clipped by 4 bases and J by 2 bases; unmatched bases: 11. CDR1 and CDR2 (germline): PRHDT, FYEKMQ (reference sequence). The CDR3 has 16 residues. CDR3 in DNA: TGTGCCAGCAGCTCCTTCTCCAGCGGGGTTACCTACGAGCAGTACTTC. It yields the protein CASSSFSSGVTYEQYF.

The chain uses TRBV28 and TRBJ1-6, with D unresolved. Germline V gives CDR1 MDHEN, CDR2 SYDVKM. The CDR3 sequence is 14 residues long. Trimming shortened V by 8 bases and J by 0 bases, and 8 bases separated the two germline ends. CDR3 coding DNA: TGTGCCAGCGTCGCCAGCTCCTATAATTCACCCCTCCACTTT. It encodes CASVASSYNSPLHF. Based on the CDR3 plus reference TRBV28 and TRBJ1-6, the full variable domain is DVKVTQSSRYLVKRTGEKVFLECVQDMDHENMFWYRQDPGLGLRLIYFSYDVKMKEKGDIPEGYSVSREKKERFSLILESASTNQTSMYLCASVASSYNSPLHFGNGTRLTVT.

V usage is TRBV5-5 and J usage is TRBJ2-7; TRBD1 agrees at 7 bases. The CDR3 loop spans 15 amino acids. The trim removed 4 bases at V and 0 bases at J, leaving 7 bases unmatched. Germline CDR1 and CDR2: SGHKS and YYEKEE (reference sequence). The DNA for the CDR3 is TGTGCCAGCAGCACATGGGCAGGGGGCTCCTACGAGCAGTACTTC. Encoded protein: CASSTWAGGSYEQYF.

The DNA of the CDR3 is TGTGCCAGCAGTTTCTCCGGACAGGGGAACACCATATATTTT. It is translated as CASSFSGQGNTIYF. This chain connects TRBV27 to TRBJ1-3; 9 bases fit TRBD1. The CDR3 contains 14 residues. The ends lost 3 bases at V and 7 bases at J; junction bases unmatched: 4. Germline V CDR1 and CDR2: MNHEY, SMNVEV (reference sequence).

This chain uses TRBV7-2 with TRBJ1-1; TRBD1 matches 8 bases. The germline CDR1 and CDR2 sequences are SGHTA and FQGNSA. The CDR3 is 13 residues long. J lost 7 bases, V lost 3 bases, and 4 bases had no gene match. The CDR3 protein is CASSFRDRYEAFF. CDR3 in DNA: TGTGCCAGCAGCTTCCGGGACAGGTATGAAGCTTTCTTT. Full variable domain (rest looked up from reference TRBV7-2 and TRBJ1-1): GAGVSQSPSNKVTEKGKDVELRCDPISGHTALYWYRQSLGQGLEFLIYFQGNSAPDKSGLPSDRFSAERTGGSVSTLTIQRTQQEDSAVYLCASSFRDRYEAFFGQGTRLTVV.

Here the CDR3 DNA reads TGTGCCAGCAGTTACTCAAGCGGGGGGGGAGGGAACATTCAGTACTTC. It specifies CASSYSSGGGGNIQYF. J is TRBJ2-4 and V is TRBV6-5; TRBD2 agrees at 10 bases. This CDR3 comprises 16 residues. Germline values: CDR1 MNHEY, CDR2 SVGAGI. V gave up 0 bases and J gave up 7 bases; unmatched junction bases: 6.

The chain combines TRBV10-3 with TRBJ1-5; 10 positions agree with TRBD1. Trimming at V came to 8 bases and at J to 2 bases, leaving 6 bases not matched to a gene. Germline CDR1 reads ENHRY; CDR2 reads SYGVKD. This CDR3 comprises 15 residues. The CDR3 here is CAIARDRGGNQPQHF. CDR3 nucleotide sequence: TGTGCCATCGCCCGGGACAGGGGAGGCAATCAGCCCCAGCATTTT.

This clone has a handful of counts. The chain recombines TRBV3-1 (or the pseudogene TRBV3-2) with TRBJ1-1; TRBD1 aligns across 9 bases. This CDR3 spans 15 amino acids. Germline CDR1 LGHDT, CDR2 YNNKEL (reference sequence). J gave up 9 bases and V 1 base, and 9 bases lay outside the gene matches. The CDR3 DNA reads TGTGCCAGCAGCCAAGGATGGACAGGGGATTCGAAAGCTTTCTTT. Protein product: CASSQGWTGDSKAFF.

V gene TRBV6-5 combines with J gene TRBJ2-1; unclear D gene. The V end lost 6 bases, the J end lost 0 bases, and 12 bases lay between the germline ends. Per germline, CDR1 MNHEY and CDR2 SVGAGI. The CDR3 contains 15 residues. CDR3 protein: CASRLDTSSYNEQFF. In DNA, the CDR3 is TGTGCCAGCAGGCTCGACACAAGCTCCTACAATGAGCAGTTCTTC.

The chain links TRBV3-1 (or the pseudogene TRBV3-2) to TRBJ1-3; no clear D gene. The CDR3 sequence is 16 residues long. Germline V gene data show CDR1 as LGHDT and CDR2 as YNNKEL (reference sequence). The ends were cut back, 0 bases at V and 4 bases at J, with 13 bases in the middle. In DNA, the CDR3 is TGTGCCAGCAGCCAAGATAATCCGGGATCAGGAAACACCATATATTTT. Residues: CASSQDNPGSGNTIYF.

This CDR3 reads CASSTGTTPNYGYTF. Written as DNA, the CDR3 is TGTGCCAGCAGCACAGGGACAACTCCTAACTATGGCTACACCTTC. The chain uses TRBV28 and TRBJ1-2; D is possibly TRBD1 (6 bases). The germline CDR1 and CDR2 sequences are MDHEN and SYDVKM. This CDR3 is built from 15 residues. Trimming removed 6 bases from V and 0 bases from J, with 14 bases in between.

This clone came up once. The V gene is TRBV27, the J gene TRBJ1-2, with a possible D match to TRBD1 (6 bases). The CDR3 covers 13 residues. Trimming took off 6 bases at V and 2 bases at J, with 10 bases between the two ends. CDR1 and CDR2 from the germline V gene are MNHEY and SMNVEV (reference sequence). For the CDR3, the DNA is TGTGCCAGCAGCCCTGGGGGCAACTATGGCTACACCTTC. Encoded protein: CASSPGGNYGYTF.

This clone was detected a few times. V and J are TRBV11-3 and TRBJ2-2; 8 nucleotides agree with TRBD1. The CDR3 has 16 residues. Germline values: CDR1 SGHNT, CDR2 YENEEA. V shed 4 bases, J shed 5 bases, and the junction held 9 bases outside the gene matches. The CDR3 coding sequence is TGTGCCAGCAGCTCCAGGCTCCAGGGGGCTACCGGGGAGCTGTTTTTT. Amino acids: CASSSRLQGATGELFF.

The V gene is TRBV7-8, the J gene TRBJ2-1; perhaps TRBD2 as D (6 bases). Germline V CDR1 and CDR2: SGHVS, FQNEAQ. This CDR3 has 15 amino acids. V was clipped by 5 bases and J by 0 bases, with 11 bases between them. The chain's CDR3 is CASSPVGGSYNEQFF. CDR3 nucleotide sequence: TGTGCCAGCAGCCCAGTCGGGGGCTCCTACAATGAGCAGTTCTTC.

The chain couples TRBV28 to TRBJ1-5, with unresolved D. This CDR3 comprises 12 residues. Between the trimmed V and J ends, which lost 3 bases and 6 bases, there was a span of 6 bases. Germline CDR1 reads MDHEN; CDR2 reads SYDVKM. The CDR3 sequence: CASSFGAQPQHF. The CDR3, as DNA: TGTGCCAGCAGTTTTGGAGCTCAGCCCCAGCATTTT.

The rearrangement uses TRBV20-1 and TRBJ2-1, with D possibly TRBD2 on 6 matching bases. V lost 3 bases, J lost 5 bases, and 14 bases lay in between. Germline CDR1 reads DFQATT; CDR2 reads SNEGSKA (reference sequence). The CDR3 length is 14 residues. DNA of the CDR3: TGCAGTGCTAGTAATCGCGGGGTCCACAATGAGCAGTTCTTC. This sequence encodes CSASNRGVHNEQFF.

This clone was found a few times. This sequence joins TRBV27 and TRBJ1-1; 9 positions match TRBD1. V was pared by 0 bases and J by 3 bases, with 11 bases of the junction left unmatched. The CDR3 length is 18 residues. CDR1 MNHEY and CDR2 SMNVEV come from the germline V gene (reference sequence). In DNA form, the CDR3 reads TGTGCCAGCAGTTTATCTCCCCGGAACAGGGGGCGAGACACTGAAGCTTTCTTT. This sequence encodes CASSLSPRNRGRDTEAFF.

This chain joins TRBV2 and TRBJ2-1, with 10 bases that match TRBD2. Germline values: CDR1 SNHLY, CDR2 FYNNEI. The J segment lost 7 bases and the V segment lost 7 bases, leaving 10 bases of the junction unmatched. This CDR3 spans 15 amino acids. The CDR3 bases are TGTGCCAGCATTACGGGACTAGCGTCTAATAATGAGCAGTTCTTC. It codes for CASITGLASNNEQFF.